The sequence of this T cell receptor beta chain was determined in a study of CD8+ T cells in alopecia areata. General study results and limits: Patients shared TCRs less clearly than mice did, possibly for HLA-related reasons. On tofacitinib, scalp and blood still held many of the expanded lesional clones. Scalp lesions, especially in alopecia totalis/universalis, had higher clonality than normal scalp.

V was trimmed by 2 bases and J by 6 bases, leaving 11 bases between them. Germline V gives CDR1 SGHRS, CDR2 YFSETQ. This CDR3 spans 13 amino acids. The sample's treatment: oral pan-JAK inhibitor, 5-10 mg twice daily. From alopecia areata patients, lesional scalp punch biopsies and peripheral blood were collected. Points on this clone: What it binds is not known.

After isolation, RNA underwent reverse transcription to generate cDNA as the sequencing template. Measured with immunoSEQ multiplex PCR; TCRdb has only the in-frame clones, and not every one. The data hold around 180,000 clones, with roughly 60% observed a single time. Sequenced material: CD4+ T cells sorted from blood, taken at week 24, from a patient treated with tofacitinib. The source of this sequence is a human donor with alopecia areata. The chain carries TRBV5-1 and TRBJ1-2; D gene uncertain. The CDR3 here is CASSFDINDGYTF. The CDR3 DNA follows: TGCGCCAGCAGCTTTGACATAAATGATGGCTACACCTTC.